The present entry profiles one T cell receptor beta chain with its context. Germline CDR1 is SGHTA and CDR2 is FQGTGA. Trimming cost V 5 bases and J 8 bases; bases outside gene matches: 6. The CDR3 is 13 amino acids. The method was immunoSEQ multiplex PCR; TCRdb's version includes in-frame clones alone and lacks a portion of them. The sample holds 140,000 to 150,000 clones, more than 85% seen once. The sample is drawn from a study of control samples from healthy donors and cancer patients. The material sequenced was blood. The sequence was obtained from a man between 18 and 35 years old in good health. This chain links TRBV7-3 with TRBJ2-1, with 7 bases that match TRBD2. CDR3 coding DNA: TGTGCCAGCAGCCTGGCGGGGGTGGATGAGCAGTTCTTC. This encodes CASSLAGVDEQFF.